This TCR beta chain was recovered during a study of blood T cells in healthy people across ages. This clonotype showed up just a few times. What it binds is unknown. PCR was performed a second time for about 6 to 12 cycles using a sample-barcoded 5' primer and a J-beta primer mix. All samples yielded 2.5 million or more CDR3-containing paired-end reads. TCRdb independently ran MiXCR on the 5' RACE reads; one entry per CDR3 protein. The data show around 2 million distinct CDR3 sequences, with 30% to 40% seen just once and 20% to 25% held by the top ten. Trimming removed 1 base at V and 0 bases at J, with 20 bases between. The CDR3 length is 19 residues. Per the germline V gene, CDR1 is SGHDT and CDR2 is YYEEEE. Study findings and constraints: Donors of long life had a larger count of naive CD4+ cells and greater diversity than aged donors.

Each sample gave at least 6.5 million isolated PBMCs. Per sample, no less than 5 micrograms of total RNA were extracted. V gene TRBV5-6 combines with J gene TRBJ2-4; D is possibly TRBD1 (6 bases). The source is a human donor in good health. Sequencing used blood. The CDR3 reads CASSLTGTSYPVAKNIQYF. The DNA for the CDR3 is TGTGCCAGCAGCTTGACCGGGACATCCTATCCCGTAGCCAAAAACATTCAGTACTTC.